This T cell receptor (beta chain) was sequenced during a study of T cells in Graves' hyperthyroidism and ophthalmopathy. Study outcomes and limitations: Blood samples included most of the expanded thyroid clonotypes exceeding 0.001.

Amplified TCR beta CDR3 regions came from RNA transcripts. The primer set for the first-round RT-PCR of the TCR CDR3 was HTBI. A single record per CDR3 protein comes from TCRdb applying MiXCR to the multiplex PCR reads. The table lists about 570,000 distinct CDR3 sequences, 40% to 55% of them singletons. It was uncontrolled infection, other autoimmune disease, pregnancy or lactation that excluded patients. The CDR3 totals 10 residues. Trimming stripped 10 bases from V and 5 bases from J, with 8 bases between. In germline, CDR1 is MDHEN, CDR2 SYDVKM. This clonotype appeared many times. Antigen: not known.

The source material was peripheral blood or thyroid tissue (not recorded which). This TCR derives from an adult woman with Graves' disease, either hyperthyroidism or ophthalmopathy (not recorded which). The chain joins TRBV28 to TRBJ2-5; no reliable D call. CDR3 sequence: CATSSETQYF. CDR3 in DNA: TGTGCCACTAGTAGCGAGACCCAGTACTTC.